The sequence of this T cell receptor (beta chain) was determined in a study of graft-versus-host responses after intestinal transplantation (dated by TCRdb to the early 2020s). Broadly, across the study: The transplants that recipients received were multivisceral, liver-intestinal, or isolated intestinal. Anti-thymocyte globulin induction was given to all recipients, followed by maintenance tacrolimus and steroids for about 3 years. Rather than being sequenced by the commercial service, samples from three later patients were sequenced in-house on an Illumina MiSeq and processed with MiXCR. The cohort enrolled 20 to 25 intestinal transplant recipients, one of whom was a retransplant, and a few patients without pretransplant specimens were excluded. After intestinal transplantation, graft-versus-host and host-versus-graft alloreactive T cell clones were followed in the graft, circulation and bone marrow using bulk TCR-beta CDR3 sequencing. To identify alloreactive clones, pre-transplant mixed lymphocyte reaction products were sequenced and then compared with unstimulated pre-transplant donor and recipient T cells. Donor T cell macrochimerism was defined as a peak of at least 4% donor T cells among recipient peripheral blood mononuclear cells.

In the first month after transplant, blood samples were collected up to 4 times, and after that at least monthly when available. Here is what the overall study found, with its caveats: Early after transplant, declines in HvG clones were associated with peak levels of circulating GvH clones. In patients with donor T cell macrochimerism, the allografts had high GvH to HvG T cell clonal ratios. GvH clones turned up in recipient bone marrow, with some appearing earlier in ileal mucosa or blood, a pattern consistent with an intestinal mucosal origin. The conclusions were limited by the relatively low number and heterogeneity of the intestinal transplant patients.

The germline V and J ends show losses of 4 bases and 5 bases respectively, and no gene match explains 8 bases of the junction. Including cysteine and phenylalanine, the CDR3 has 15 amino acids. Left in the record is the CDR3 DNA by itself, 45 bases read in frame from the first base. Reading the germline V gene gives CDR1 SGHRS and CDR2 YFSETQ. Libraries were constructed by the immunoSEQ multiplex PCR assay. High-throughput TCR-beta CDR3 sequencing of genomic DNA from most patients was performed by Adaptive Biotechnologies. The authors' analysis ran thus. Adaptive's ImmunoSEQ software supplied the TCR sequencing data for approximately 18 patients, while MiXCR and VDJtools were used to process three other patients. CDR3 nucleotide sequences shared between donor and recipient were removed because their origin could not be assigned. To be classed as alloreactive, a clone needed at least 2-fold expansion over unstimulated cells and a minimum CFSE-low frequency of 0.002% (template counts) or 0.001% (read counts). Mappable clones were those detected in sequenced pre-transplant spleen, lymph node, or MLR CFSE-low populations of the donor or recipient. The cumulative frequency of alloreactive clones was calculated as a percentage of all sequences, weighted by copy number. The immuneACCESS repertoire file appears here via TCRdb, limited to in-frame rearrangements. These files lack a portion of the clones; in checked studies, under half of the deficit traces to unresolved V genes, and the cause of the others is not known. V, J and clone size reflect that table, while D and trimming were determined from the DNA. The sample contains tens of thousands of clones, roughly 80% of them found a single time. Of the sample, around 3.2% is held by the ten largest clones.

About this clone itself: What antigen it recognizes has not been identified. No base qualities exist here, and no much larger clone lies one base off it.

The sequence was obtained from a human patient who received an intestinal transplant, so some T cells may come from the graft donor. Here the sequenced sample was PBMCs, taken roughly 1,000 days after transplant. The V and J genes are TRBV5-1 and TRBJ2-2, with 7 junctional bases fitting TRBD1. The nucleotides read TGCGCCAGCAGCCTTAGACAGGGATCGACCGGGGAGCTGTTTTTT. It translates as CASSLRQGSTGELFF.